The sequence of this T cell receptor (delta chain) was determined in a study of γδ T cells in repeated Plasmodium falciparum infection (dated by TCRdb to the early 2020s). Study-level background: In the natural-infection arm, Malian children exposed to intense seasonal malaria transmission were enrolled and compared against age and gender matched Australian children. Samples from controlled-infection subjects were taken at baseline, just before selected infections, and 21 days after each infection. Five malaria-naive U.S. adults underwent four controlled human malaria infections by bites from P. falciparum NF54-infected Anopheles stephensi mosquitoes over around 580 days. The study examined how repeated Plasmodium falciparum infection shapes the human gammadelta T cell repertoire, using natural infection in Mali and controlled human malaria infection. Malian gammadelta TCR repertoires were analysed cross-sectionally in periods with no transmission and longitudinally across episodes of acute febrile malaria. Results and caveats for the whole study, not just this receptor: Vdelta2-negative gammadelta TCR repertoires from Malian children appeared more clonally expanded, less diverse and less shared than those of Australian children. Vgamma9/Vdelta2+ TCR repertoires kept a highly stable polyclonal repertoire across time and infection, and many TCRgamma sequences overlapped between individuals. Waves of new clonotype selection in Vdelta2-negative, largely Vdelta1+, gammadelta TCR repertoires appeared to be driven by repeated controlled infections. The controlled-infection cohort was small, limiting analysis of inter-individual variability in gammadelta T cell responses. The Malian cohort came from a small rural village of predominantly one ethnic group, limiting generalizability.

This clone was detected a few times. Its antigen target is currently unknown. A far larger clone is just one base off, so this is likely a read error. The same CDR3 arises from other DNA sequences in this sample as well. The CDR3 numbers 20 residues from cysteine through phenylalanine. The entry retains the CDR3 DNA only, 60 bases that are in frame from base 1. The germline V gene yields TSWWSYY for CDR1 and QGS for CDR2. Libraries came from multiplex PCR. The instrument was an Illumina MiSeq. Each sorted gammadelta T cell sample was sequenced for both the TCR gamma (TRG) and TCR delta (TRD) chains. As for the authors' bioinformatics: Clonotype tree plots, accumulated frequency of the top 20 clonotypes, diversity index (DI) and D75 metrics were included in the repertoire analyses. The public reads were reprocessed by TCRdb using CATT, and rows of matching DNA were later combined. These V and J calls rely on TCRdb rather than the paper's analysis. This sample lists 90,000 to 95,000 delta-chain clones; approximately 0.96% were detected once. The ten largest account for 9.6% of the sample.

For bulk TCR repertoire analysis, Vgamma9/Vdelta2+ and Vdelta2-negative gammadelta T cell populations were isolated by flow sorting from peripheral blood mononuclear cells. This TCR was recovered from a pool of human donors (malaria-infected and uninfected, not separated). The sequence is built from TRDV1 and TRDJ1; perhaps TRDD3 is the D gene, with 6 bases matching. No J gene was available from TCRdb, and it was assigned here by a germline match of the DNA. The sequencing input was gamma-delta T cells from blood. Read as DNA, the sequence is TGTGCTCTTGGGGAACAAGTCGGTTGGGGGTCATACTCATACACTGATAAACTCATCTTT. It is translated as CALGEQVGWGSYSYTDKLIF.